The sequence of this TCR beta chain was determined in a study of T cell responses to AZD1222 COVID-19 vaccine. Broader study findings: Once two AZD1222 doses were given, Spike-specific TCR breadth and depth went up. Seropositive at baseline were only a handful of AZD1222 recipients.

In the case of this clone: Antigen unknown.

Some clones are missing from TCRdb's copy, which holds only in-frame ones; the method was immunoSEQ multiplex PCR. This sample has 86,000 or so clones; 85% to 95% occur once, and the top ten carry less than 5.5%. CDR1 is SGHAT, CDR2 FQNNGV, per germline. V was trimmed by 6 bases and J by 11 bases, leaving 11 bases between them. This CDR3 is 12 amino acids long. The TCR sequence derives from an adult in good health. The sequencing used peripheral blood, collected on day 0 of MenACWY control vaccination. The J gene is TRBJ1-6, the V gene TRBV11-2; D remains ambiguous. CDR3 loop: CASSYLLPPLHF. The CDR3 nucleotides read TGTGCCAGCAGTTACCTCCTGCCACCCCTCCACTTT.